Listed here are 14 T cell receptor beta chains from one sample, sequenced in a study of cytomegalovirus exposure and HLA in healthy donors. Vbeta (60) and Jbeta (13) primers were used in the PCR. Profiling relied on immunoSEQ multiplex PCR, and the TCRdb table lists in-frame clones only, not all of them. The sample shows under 200,000 clones, approximately 80% of them seen only once. Sequencing used PBMCs. The source of these receptors is a man aged 50 or older in good health and CMV-seropositive.

V is TRBV9 and J is TRBJ2-2; D is undetermined. V was pared by 9 bases and J by 6 bases, with 9 bases between. Germline V gene sequence: CDR1 SGDLS, CDR2 YYNGEE. The CDR3 is 11 amino acids. The CDR3 loop is CATQRAGELFF. The CDR3 DNA follows: TGTGCCACACAACGTGCCGGGGAGCTGTTTTTT.

The gene calls are TRBV7-9 and TRBJ1-1; 7 positions agree with TRBD1. The CDR3 consists of 13 residues. Trimming took 4 bases from V and 4 from J; bases not matched to a gene: 3. CDR1 is SEHNR, CDR2 FQNEAQ, per germline (reference sequence). CDR3 region: CASSSRGSTEAFF. Here the CDR3 DNA reads TGTGCCAGCAGCTCCAGGGGGAGCACTGAAGCTTTCTTT.

The chain recombines TRBV7-8 with TRBJ2-3; perhaps TRBD1 as D (6 bases). V lost 5 bases and J lost 0, with 12 bases in between. The length of the CDR3 is 15 residues. Per germline, CDR1 SGHVS and CDR2 FQNEAQ. In nucleotides, the CDR3 is TGTGCCAGCAGCCGGACAGCTGCTAGCACAGATACGCAGTATTTT. Translation gives CASSRTAASTDTQYF.

The table lists this clone with a count of one. V usage is TRBV4-1 and J usage is TRBJ1-6, with 7 bases that match TRBD1. The CDR3 is 14 residues long. Germline V gene lookup returns CDR1 MGHRA and CDR2 YSYEKL. V lost 3 bases and J lost 6; bases outside the gene matches: 2. DNA of the CDR3: TGCGCCAGCAGCCAGGGACAGTCTAATTCACCCCTCCACTTT. It encodes CASSQGQSNSPLHF.

The chain combines TRBV18 with TRBJ2-7; D is perhaps TRBD1 (6 bases). V lost 0 bases and J lost 5, with 17 bases in between. The germline CDR1 and CDR2 sequences are KGHSH and LQKENI. The CDR3 length is 16 residues. The CDR3 reads CASSPPGLRGSNEQYF. Written as DNA, the CDR3 is TGTGCCAGCTCACCACCGGGGCTTAGGGGGAGCAACGAGCAGTACTTC.

The rearrangement links TRBV7-2 to TRBJ1-2; D is undetermined. The CDR3 runs to 12 residues. Germline values: CDR1 SGHTA, CDR2 FQGNSA. V was pared by 1 base and J by 7 bases, with 7 bases between. This CDR3 reads CASSLGPGGYTF. The DNA for the CDR3 is TGTGCCAGCAGCTTAGGTCCGGGTGGCTACACCTTC.

This clone was seen a single time. V and J are TRBV7-2 and TRBJ1-6; D ambiguous. CDR1 and CDR2 (germline): SGHTA, FQGNSA. Deletions cut 4 bases from V and 6 bases from J, with 13 bases between. This CDR3 comprises 15 residues. CDR3 sequence reads: CASSSLSRGNSPLHF. DNA of the CDR3: TGTGCCAGCAGCTCCCTGAGCCGGGGTAATTCACCCCTCCACTTT. The full variable domain, rest sourced from reference TRBV7-2 and TRBJ1-6, is GAGVSQSPSNKVTEKGKDVELRCDPISGHTALYWYRQSLGQGLEFLIYFQGNSAPDKSGLPSDRFSAERTGGSVSTLTIQRTQQEDSAVYLCASSSLSRGNSPLHFGNGTRLTVT.

This clone came up a few times. V usage is TRBV7-7 and J usage is TRBJ2-5; no definite D call. Germline-derived CDR1 and CDR2 are SSHAT and FNYEAQ (reference sequence). CDR3 length: 15 residues. Between the trimmed V and J ends, which lost 5 bases and 2 bases, there was a span of 15 bases. CDR3 region: CASSDGATRQETQYF. CDR3 coding DNA: TGTGCCAGCAGCGATGGAGCGACCCGTCAAGAGACCCAGTACTTC.

This clone came up a few times. The V and J genes are TRBV18 and TRBJ1-1; no clear D gene. V was trimmed by 1 base and J by 1 base, leaving 10 bases between them. The CDR3 loop spans 15 amino acids. From germline, CDR1 is KGHSH and CDR2 LQKENI. This CDR3 is CASSPRLQPNTEAFF. The CDR3 nucleotides are TGTGCCAGCTCACCACGCTTACAGCCGAACACTGAAGCTTTCTTT. The complete variable domain, with remaining parts taken from reference TRBV18 and TRBJ1-1, reads NAGVMQNPRHLVRRRGQEARLRCSPMKGHSHVYWYRQLPEEGLKFMVYLQKENIIDESGMPKERFSAEFPKEGPSILRIQQVVRGDSAAYFCASSPRLQPNTEAFFGQGTRLTVV.

In this sample, this clone turned up a few times. The V and J genes are TRBV4-1 and TRBJ2-5; D is uncertain. Looked up from germline, CDR1 is MGHRA and CDR2 is YSYEKL. V lost 7 bases and J lost 5, with 11 bases in between. This CDR3 is 12 amino acids long. The CDR3 loop is CASTVSPETQYF. The CDR3 DNA reads as TGCGCCAGCACAGTATCACCGGAGACCCAGTACTTC.

V gene TRBV19 combines with J gene TRBJ2-5; TRBD2 aligns across 9 bases. The CDR3 runs to 17 residues. Germline V gene data show CDR1 as LNHDA and CDR2 as SQIVND (reference sequence). V lost 1 base and J lost 5; bases outside the gene matches: 11. The DNA of the CDR3 is TGTGCCAGTAGTATAGGGACGAGGCGGGGGGGCGAGGAGACCCAGTACTTC. It specifies CASSIGTRRGGEETQYF.

In its sample, this clone was seen once. V usage is TRBV27 and J usage is TRBJ2-5, with 10 bases that match TRBD1. The tail of the sequence fits TRBJ2-7 better, so the J call may be wrong. This CDR3 spans 17 amino acids. Germline loops: CDR1 MNHEY, CDR2 SMNVEV (reference sequence). The CDR3 loop reads CASSLRQGASFAYEQYF. The CDR3 nucleotides read TGTGCCAGCAGTCTCCGACAGGGGGCTAGTTTTGCGTACGAGCAGTACTTC.

The rearrangement uses TRBV10-2 and TRBJ2-5; 7 nucleotides align to TRBD2. CDR1 WSHSY and CDR2 SAAADI come from the germline V gene. CDR3 length: 14 residues. V shed 6 bases and J 4 bases; nucleotides not matched to a gene: 8. In DNA form, the CDR3 reads TGCGCCAGCAGGGGGTTAGGGGAGGGAGAGACCCAGTACTTC. Protein product: CASRGLGEGETQYF.

This clone has a handful of counts. Here the CDR3 reads CASSPTPYGQQTEAFF. CDR3 nucleotide sequence: TGCGCCAGCAGCCCTACGCCCTACGGACAGCAGACTGAAGCTTTCTTT. The chain recombines TRBV4-3 with TRBJ1-1; TRBD1 might be the D (6 bases). Germline V gene data show CDR1 as LGHNA and CDR2 as YSLEER. V was clipped by 4 bases and J by 5 bases, with 20 bases between them. CDR3 length equals 16 residues.